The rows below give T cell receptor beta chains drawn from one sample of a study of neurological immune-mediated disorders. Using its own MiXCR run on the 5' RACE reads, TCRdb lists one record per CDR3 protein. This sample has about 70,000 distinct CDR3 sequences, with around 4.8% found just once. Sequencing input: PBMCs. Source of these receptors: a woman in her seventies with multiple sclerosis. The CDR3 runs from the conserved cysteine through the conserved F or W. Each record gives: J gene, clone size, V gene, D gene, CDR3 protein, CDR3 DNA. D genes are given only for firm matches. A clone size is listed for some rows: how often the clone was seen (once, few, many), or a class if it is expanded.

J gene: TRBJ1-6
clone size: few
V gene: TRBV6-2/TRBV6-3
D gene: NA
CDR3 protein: CASSQSSPLHF
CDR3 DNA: TGTGCCAGCAGTCAGTCTTCACCCCTCCACTTT

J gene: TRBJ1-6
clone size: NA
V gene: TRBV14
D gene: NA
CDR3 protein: CASSRTGNSPLHF
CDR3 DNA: TGTGCCAGCAGCAGGACCGGGAATTCACCCCTCCACTTT

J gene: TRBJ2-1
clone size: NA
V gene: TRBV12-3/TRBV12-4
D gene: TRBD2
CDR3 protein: CASIGLAGVEQFF
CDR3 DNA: TGTGCCAGCATAGGACTAGCGGGGGTCGAGCAGTTCTTC

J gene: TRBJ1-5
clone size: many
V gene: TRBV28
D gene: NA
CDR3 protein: CASDRQDYQPQHF
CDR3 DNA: TGTGCCAGTGACCGACAGGACTATCAGCCCCAGCATTTT

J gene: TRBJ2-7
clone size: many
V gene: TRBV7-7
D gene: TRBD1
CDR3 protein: CASSLGAGTGTYEQYF
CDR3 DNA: TGTGCTAGCAGCTTAGGAGCCGGGACAGGGACCTACGAGCAGTACTTC

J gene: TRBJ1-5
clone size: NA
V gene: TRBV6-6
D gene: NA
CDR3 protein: CASSYSSGSYNQPQHF
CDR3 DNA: TGTGCCAGCAGTTACTCGTCGGGGTCCTATAATCAGCCCCAGCATTTT

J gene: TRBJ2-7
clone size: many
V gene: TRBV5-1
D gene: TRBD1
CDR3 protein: CASSLAGTGVNEQYF
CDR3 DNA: TGCGCCAGCAGCTTGGCGGGGACAGGGGTCAACGAGCAGTACTTC

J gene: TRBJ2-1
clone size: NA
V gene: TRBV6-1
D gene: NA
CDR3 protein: CASSATSTNEQFF
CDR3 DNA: TGTGCCAGCAGTGCGACTAGTACGAATGAGCAGTTCTTC

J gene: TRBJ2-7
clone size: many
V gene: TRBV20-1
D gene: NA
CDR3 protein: CSASSLGISNYEQYF
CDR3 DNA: TGCAGTGCTAGTTCGTTGGGAATTAGCAACTACGAGCAGTACTTC

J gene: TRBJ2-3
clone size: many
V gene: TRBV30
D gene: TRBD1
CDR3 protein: CAWAQGVTDTQYF
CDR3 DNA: TGTGCCTGGGCACAGGGGGTAACAGATACGCAGTATTTT

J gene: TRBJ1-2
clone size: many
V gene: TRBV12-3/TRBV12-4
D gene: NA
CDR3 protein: CASSRKGVANGYTF
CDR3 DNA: TGTGCCAGCAGTCGGAAGGGGGTAGCGAATGGCTACACCTTC

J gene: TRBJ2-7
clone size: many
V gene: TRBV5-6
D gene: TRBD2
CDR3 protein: CASERGGLSYEQYF
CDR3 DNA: TGTGCCAGCGAGAGGGGAGGGCTTTCCTACGAGCAGTACTTC

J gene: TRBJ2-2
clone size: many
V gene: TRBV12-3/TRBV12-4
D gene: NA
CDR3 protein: CATTRVLNTGELFF
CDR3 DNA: TGTGCCACCACCCGGGTCTTGAACACCGGGGAGCTGTTTTTT

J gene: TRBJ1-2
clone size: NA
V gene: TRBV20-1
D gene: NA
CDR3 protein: CSARDWGTTDNYGYTF
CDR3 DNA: TGCAGTGCTAGAGATTGGGGGACGACCGATAACTATGGCTACACCTTC

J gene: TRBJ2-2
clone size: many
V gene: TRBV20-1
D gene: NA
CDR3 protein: CSAGIMGGELFF
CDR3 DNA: TGCAGTGCTGGGATTATGGGCGGGGAGCTGTTTTTT

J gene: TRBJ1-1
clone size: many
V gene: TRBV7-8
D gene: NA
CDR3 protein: CASSPYEGLTNTEAFF
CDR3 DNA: TGTGCCAGCAGCCCTTACGAGGGGCTTACGAACACTGAAGCTTTCTTT

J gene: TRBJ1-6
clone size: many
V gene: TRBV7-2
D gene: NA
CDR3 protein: CASSRGNRNSPLHF
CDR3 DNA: TGTGCCAGCAGTAGGGGGAATCGTAATTCACCCCTCCACTTT

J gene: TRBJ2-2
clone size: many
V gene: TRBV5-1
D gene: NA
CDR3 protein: CASNWGRNTGELFF
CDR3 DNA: TGCGCCAGCAATTGGGGGAGGAACACCGGGGAGCTGTTTTTT

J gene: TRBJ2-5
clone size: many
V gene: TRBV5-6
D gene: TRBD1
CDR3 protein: CASNLKLTGTARETQYF
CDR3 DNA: TGTGCCAGCAACCTCAAACTGACCGGGACAGCGAGGGAGACCCAGTACTTC

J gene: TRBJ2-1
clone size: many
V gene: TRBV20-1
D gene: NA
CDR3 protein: CSVAASGGYNEQFF
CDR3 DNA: TGCAGTGTCGCCGCCTCCGGAGGCTACAATGAGCAGTTCTTC

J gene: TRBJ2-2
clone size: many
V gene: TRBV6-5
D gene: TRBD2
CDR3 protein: CASSYEASGSARELFF
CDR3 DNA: TGTGCCAGCAGTTACGAGGCTAGCGGGAGCGCTCGGGAGCTGTTTTTT

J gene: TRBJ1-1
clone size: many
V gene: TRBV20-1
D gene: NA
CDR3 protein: CSALTPRTMNTEAFF
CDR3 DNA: TGCAGTGCTTTAACCCCGAGAACCATGAACACTGAAGCTTTCTTT

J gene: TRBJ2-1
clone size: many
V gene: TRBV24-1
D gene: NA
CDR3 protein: CATSESGTFSYNEQFF
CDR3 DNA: TGTGCCACCAGTGAGTCCGGGACGTTTTCCTACAATGAGCAGTTCTTC

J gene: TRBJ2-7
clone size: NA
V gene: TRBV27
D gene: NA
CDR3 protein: CASSLSPSYEQYF
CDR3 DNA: TGTGCCAGCAGTTTATCACCTAGCTACGAGCAGTACTTC

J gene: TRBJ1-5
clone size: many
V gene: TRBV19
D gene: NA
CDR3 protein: CASSTETFPGNQPQHF
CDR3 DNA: TGTGCCAGTAGTACCGAGACATTCCCGGGTAATCAGCCCCAGCATTTT

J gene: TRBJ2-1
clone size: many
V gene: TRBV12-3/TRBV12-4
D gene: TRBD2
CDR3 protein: CASSLRTSGRHNEQFF
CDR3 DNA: TGTGCCAGCAGTCTCAGGACTAGCGGGCGCCACAATGAGCAGTTCTTC

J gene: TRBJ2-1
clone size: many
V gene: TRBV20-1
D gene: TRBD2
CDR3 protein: CSAGTTNEQFF
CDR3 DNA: TGCAGTGCCGGGACTACTAATGAGCAGTTCTTC

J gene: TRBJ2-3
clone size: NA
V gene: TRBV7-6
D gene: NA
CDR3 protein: CASSSGATQYF
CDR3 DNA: TGTGCCAGCAGCTCAGGGGCTACGCAGTATTTT

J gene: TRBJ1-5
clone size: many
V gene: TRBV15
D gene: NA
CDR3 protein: CATSRGAGDNQPQHF
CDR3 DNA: TGTGCCACCAGCAGAGGGGCGGGGGACAATCAGCCCCAGCATTTT

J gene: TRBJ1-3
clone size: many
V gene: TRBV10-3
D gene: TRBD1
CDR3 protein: CASMQGAGGNTIYF
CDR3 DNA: TGTGCCAGTATGCAGGGGGCTGGTGGAAACACCATATATTTT

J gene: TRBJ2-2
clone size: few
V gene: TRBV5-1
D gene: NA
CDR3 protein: CASRGLNTGELFF
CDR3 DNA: TGCGCCAGCAGAGGATTGAACACCGGGGAGCTGTTTTTT

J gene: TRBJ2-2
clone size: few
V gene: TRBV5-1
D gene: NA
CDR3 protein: CASSLATGQTGELFF
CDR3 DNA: TGCGCCAGCAGCTTGGCCACAGGGCAAACCGGGGAGCTGTTTTTT

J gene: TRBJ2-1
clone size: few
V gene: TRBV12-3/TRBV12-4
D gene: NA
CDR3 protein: CASGHILGAYNEQFF
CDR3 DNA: TGTGCCAGCGGTCACATCCTGGGGGCCTACAATGAGCAGTTCTTC

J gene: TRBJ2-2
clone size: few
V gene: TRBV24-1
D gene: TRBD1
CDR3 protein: CATSERTGGTGELFF
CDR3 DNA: TGTGCCACCAGTGAAAGGACAGGGGGCACCGGGGAGCTGTTTTTT

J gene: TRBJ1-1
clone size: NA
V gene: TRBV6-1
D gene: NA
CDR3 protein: CASTHGGFMNTEAFF
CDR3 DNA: TGTGCCAGCACCCACGGGGGTTTTATGAACACTGAAGCTTTCTTT

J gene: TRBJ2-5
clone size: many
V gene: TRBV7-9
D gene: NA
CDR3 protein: CASQEGSQETQYF
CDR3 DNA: TGTGCCAGCCAGGAGGGAAGTCAAGAGACCCAGTACTTC

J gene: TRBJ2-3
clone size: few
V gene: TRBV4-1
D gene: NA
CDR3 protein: CASSNYGEGTDTQYF
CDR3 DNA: TGCGCCAGCAGCAACTACGGAGAGGGGACAGATACGCAGTATTTT

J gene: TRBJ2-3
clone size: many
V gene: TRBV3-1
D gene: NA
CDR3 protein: CASSSFGRASDTQYF
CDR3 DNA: TGTGCCAGCAGTTCCTTCGGGAGAGCATCAGATACGCAGTATTTT

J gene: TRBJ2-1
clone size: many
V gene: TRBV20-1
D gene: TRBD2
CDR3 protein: CSARKGLAANEQFF
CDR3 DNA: TGCAGTGCTAGAAAGGGACTAGCAGCCAATGAGCAGTTCTTC

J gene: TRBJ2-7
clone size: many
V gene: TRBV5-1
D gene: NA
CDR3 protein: CASSLSFDEQYF
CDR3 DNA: TGCGCCAGCAGCTTGAGTTTCGACGAGCAGTACTTC